The next 25 T cell receptor beta chains were all read from a single sample in a study of blood T cell repertoires in COVID-19. Assay: immunoSEQ multiplex PCR; the TCRdb copy retains only in-frame clones and omits some. The top ten hold less than 6% of the sample, which has more than 250,000 clones, 70% to 90% seen once. Sequences were obtained from PBMCs or T cells enriched from blood (not recorded which). The receptors come from a woman aged 25 to 39 who had recovered from COVID-19.

This sequence joins TRBV18 and TRBJ2-7; 9 bases match TRBD1. J lost 4 bases, V lost 3 bases, and 10 bases had no gene match. Germline assignment: CDR1 KGHSH and CDR2 LQKENI. The CDR3 contains 16 residues. CDR3 in amino acids: CASSPFTGGKRYEQYF. The CDR3 DNA follows: TGTGCCAGCTCACCGTTTACAGGGGGCAAAAGGTACGAGCAGTACTTC.

V and J are TRBV5-5 and TRBJ2-7; D is possibly TRBD2 (5 bases). CDR1 SGHKS and CDR2 YYEKEE come from the germline V gene (reference sequence). V lost 4 bases and J 3 bases, leaving 23 bases between the germline ends. The CDR3 extends over 17 amino acids. The chain's CDR3 is CASSLGDSIASLYEQYF. For the CDR3, the DNA is TGTGCCAGCAGCCTGGGTGATAGTATAGCGTCACTCTACGAGCAGTACTTC.

The rearrangement joins TRBV7-2 to TRBJ1-2, with a tentative D call TRBD1 (6 bases). Looked up from germline, CDR1 is SGHTA and CDR2 is FQGNSA. Trimming left V 2 bases short and J 7 bases short, with 14 bases between. CDR3 size: 14 residues. The CDR3 nucleotides read TGTGCCAGCAGCTTAACCCCACAGGGAGCTGGCTACACCTTC. This encodes CASSLTPQGAGYTF.

The CDR3 reads CASSERQAAAYEQYF. The CDR3 nucleotides read TGTGCCAGCAGTGAACGACAGGCGGCCGCCTACGAGCAGTACTTC. The rearrangement links TRBV6-1 to TRBJ2-7; maybe TRBD1 (6 bases). V dropped 2 bases and J dropped 2 bases, with 13 bases sitting between them. Germline V gives CDR1 MNHNS, CDR2 SASEGT. This CDR3 has 15 amino acids.

The CDR3 nucleotides are TGCGCCAGCAGCCAAGGGGACAGGGTAAACTATGGCTACACCTTC. It yields the protein CASSQGDRVNYGYTF. The chain combines TRBV5-1 with TRBJ1-2; 9 bases agree with TRBD1. This CDR3 region has 15 residues. The germline gives CDR1 SGHRS, CDR2 YFSETQ. V was pared by 4 bases and J by 2 bases, with 6 bases of the junction left unmatched.

V and J are TRBV20-1 and TRBJ2-7, with 9 positions matching TRBD2. Germline assignment: CDR1 DFQATT and CDR2 SNEGSKA (reference sequence). V lost 5 bases, J lost 2 bases, and 7 bases stayed unmatched. The CDR3 contains 14 residues. The CDR3 nucleotides are TGCAGTGCTGGTGTGATAGCGGGGGCCTACGAGCAGTACTTC. Amino acid sequence: CSAGVIAGAYEQYF.

This clone came up once. This chain links TRBV6-5 with TRBJ1-1, with no clear D. Deletions cut 10 bases from V and 1 base from J, with 13 bases between. The CDR3 totals 13 residues. The germline V gene has CDR1 MNHEY and CDR2 SVGAGI. The CDR3 reads CATSPIENTEAFF. Here the CDR3 DNA reads TGTGCCACCTCCCCTATAGAGAACACTGAAGCTTTCTTT.

The CDR3 DNA reads as TGTGCCACCAGTGACCAGGGGTGGAATGAGCAGTTCTTC. This codes for CATSDQGWNEQFF. The chain recombines TRBV24-1 with TRBJ2-1; maybe TRBD1 (6 bases). The CDR3 contains 13 residues. V was pared by 4 bases and J by 7 bases, with 10 bases between. The germline V gene has CDR1 KGHDR and CDR2 SFDVKD.

The gene calls are TRBV7-9 and TRBJ1-1; D may be TRBD1 (5 bases). Germline lookup yields CDR1 SEHNR and CDR2 FQNEAQ (reference sequence). The CDR3 is made up of 15 amino acids. V gave up 2 bases and J gave up 5 bases, with 15 bases separating them. CDR3 nucleotides: TGTGCCAGCAGCTTACCAGGGCTTTCAGGGACTGAAGCTTTCTTT. This encodes CASSLPGLSGTEAFF. Full variable domain (rest looked up from reference TRBV7-9 and TRBJ1-1): DTGVSQNPRHKITKRGQNVTFRCDPISEHNRLYWYRQTLGQGPEFLTYFQNEAQLEKSRLLSDRFSAERPKGSFSTLEIQRTEQGDSAMYLCASSLPGLSGTEAFFGQGTRLTVV.

This rearrangement joins TRBV2 to TRBJ2-2, with D perhaps TRBD2 (6 bases). This CDR3 has 13 residues. V shed 4 bases and J shed 4 bases, with 7 bases lying between them. From germline, CDR1 is SNHLY and CDR2 FYNNEI. CDR3 in amino acids: CASSVGGTGELFF. The CDR3 DNA reads TGTGCCAGCAGTGTCGGGGGCACCGGGGAGCTGTTTTTT.

This chain connects TRBV7-9 to TRBJ1-1; D unresolved. Germline V CDR1 and CDR2: SEHNR, FQNEAQ (reference sequence). The CDR3 covers 16 residues. Trimming shortened V by 0 bases and J by 0 bases, and 11 bases separated the two germline ends. The DNA of the CDR3 is TGTGCCAGCAGCTTAGCGAAGGCAGGCCTGAACACTGAAGCTTTCTTT. It translates to CASSLAKAGLNTEAFF.

The V and J genes are TRBV7-2 and TRBJ2-5; 9 nucleotides align to TRBD2. The CDR3 covers 15 residues. J was trimmed by 4 bases and V by 5 bases; bases with no gene match: 8. CDR1 and CDR2 from the germline V gene are SGHTA and FQGNSA. The CDR3 sequence: CASSTQTSGPETQYF. CDR3 in DNA: TGTGCCAGCAGCACCCAGACTAGCGGACCAGAGACCCAGTACTTC.

In its sample, this clone was seen a few times. The germline gene is not matched at one end of the junction; a read error may be the cause. V usage is TRBV5-6 and J usage is TRBJ1-2; D perhaps matches TRBD1 (5 bases). The CDR3 runs 13 residues. Germline V gene sequence: CDR1 SGHDT, CDR2 YYEEEE. The CDR3 nucleotides are TGTGCCAGCAACTTGAGGGGCAGCTATGGCTACACCTTC. Encoded protein: CASNLRGSYGYTF.

The chain combines TRBV27 with TRBJ2-1; 9 nucleotides agree with TRBD1. Germline loops: CDR1 MNHEY, CDR2 SMNVEV (reference sequence). The CDR3 sequence is 14 residues long. V dropped 5 bases and J dropped 5; count of bases not matched to a gene: 4. Written as DNA, the CDR3 is TGTGCCAGCAGTGCGGACAGGGGCAACAATGAGCAGTTCTTC. This encodes CASSADRGNNEQFF.

As DNA, the CDR3 is TGTGCAAGTCGCTCACCCAGGGTTGAGAAGACTGAAGCTTTCTTT. Amino acid sequence: CASRSPRVEKTEAFF. The chain recombines TRBV12-2 with TRBJ1-1; TRBD1, the table's D call, lacks a check against the DNA. TRBV12-2 has pseudogene status. CDR3 length: 15 residues.

The rearrangement joins TRBV15 to TRBJ2-7; a weak D match, TRBD1 (6 bases). Germline V gene sequence: CDR1 LNHNV, CDR2 YYDKDF (reference sequence). V lost 0 bases to trimming and J lost 5 bases, with 17 bases between them. The length of the CDR3 is 16 residues. DNA for the CDR3: TGTGCCACCAGCAGAGACCATCTGGGGGCGGACCACGAGCAGTACTTC. Residues: CATSRDHLGADHEQYF.

V usage is TRBV7-8 and J usage is TRBJ2-7; 9 bases are a match to TRBD1. V shed 5 bases, J shed 7 bases, and the junction held 12 bases outside the gene matches. The germline CDR1 and CDR2 sequences are SGHVS and FQNEAQ. The CDR3 runs to 15 residues. CDR3 amino acids: CASSLTWDRVGEQYF. The CDR3 DNA follows: TGTGCCAGCAGCCTAACTTGGGACAGGGTTGGTGAGCAGTACTTC. Drawing the rest from reference TRBV7-8 and TRBJ2-7, the complete variable domain is GAGVSQSPRYKVAKRGQDVALRCDPISGHVSLFWYQQALGQGPEFLTYFQNEAQLDKSGLPSDRFFAERPEGSVSTLKIQRTQQEDSAVYLCASSLTWDRVGEQYFGPGTRLTVT.

This clone was detected only once. The rearrangement uses TRBV6-5 and TRBJ1-2; D not certain. Looked up from germline, CDR1 is MNHEY and CDR2 is SVGAGI. This CDR3 has 12 amino acids. Trimming stripped 7 bases from V and 6 bases from J, with 12 bases between. Here the CDR3 reads CASNYPVNGYTF. Here the CDR3 DNA reads TGTGCCAGCAACTACCCCGTTAATGGCTACACCTTC.

The chain recombines TRBV5-1 with TRBJ1-2; D perhaps matches TRBD1 (5 bases). The CDR3 covers 15 residues. The ends were cut back, 1 base at V and 3 bases at J, with 13 bases in the middle. Germline loops: CDR1 SGHRS, CDR2 YFSETQ. The CDR3 region has the DNA TGCGCCAGCAGCTTGCGGCCAGGAGGGGACTATGGCTACACCTTC. This codes for CASSLRPGGDYGYTF.

This clone was detected only a few times. The chain couples TRBV6-1 to TRBJ1-5; 11 bases align to TRBD1. The trim removed 4 bases at V and 4 bases at J, leaving 15 bases unmatched. CDR1 and CDR2 (germline): MNHNS, SASEGT. The CDR3 has 19 amino acids. DNA of the CDR3: TGTGCCAGCAGTGTGGGCTTTTCAGGGACAGGGGGTTTTAATCAGCCCCAGCATTTT. Translated, it gives CASSVGFSGTGGFNQPQHF.

This clone was seen only once. The chain employs TRBV7-6 and TRBJ1-5; D unresolved. This CDR3 has 13 amino acids. With 2 bases removed from V and 4 bases from J, the gap between germline ends came to 6 bases. The germline gives CDR1 SGHVS, CDR2 FNYEAQ. The chain's CDR3 is CASSLSLNQPQHF. The DNA of the CDR3 is TGTGCCAGCAGCTTAAGCTTAAATCAGCCCCAGCATTTT.

The chain recombines TRBV6-5 with TRBJ1-2; 9 positions match TRBD1. Germline V gives CDR1 MNHEY, CDR2 SVGAGI. J gave up 7 bases and V 6 bases, and 9 bases lay outside the gene matches. This CDR3 has 14 residues. CDR3 DNA sequence: TGTGCCAGCAGGGCTACACAGGGGGCAGGTGGCTACACCTTC. Its protein is CASRATQGAGGYTF.

This sequence joins TRBV25-1 and TRBJ1-1, with D hard to call. From germline, CDR1 is MGHDK and CDR2 SYGVNS. This CDR3 has 13 amino acids. V shed 8 bases and J shed 11 bases, with 21 bases lying between them. CDR3 bases: TGTGCCAGCCTTAGGGCCTCCGGGGAGCGGGCTTTCTTT. Residues: CASLRASGERAFF.

This rearrangement joins TRBV6-4 to TRBJ1-4; D remains ambiguous. Germline V gene data show CDR1 as MRHNA and CDR2 as SNTAGT. CDR3 length: 13 residues. The V and J ends lost 8 bases and 8 bases respectively, with 15 bases between them. The chain's CDR3 is CASSARVDEKLFF. Here the CDR3 DNA reads TGTGCCAGCTCCGCGCGGGTGGACGAAAAACTGTTTTTT.

The CDR3 region has the DNA TGTGCCAGCAGCCTTCGGGGAGATGAAAAACTGTTTTTT. Its translation is CASSLRGDEKLFF. The gene calls are TRBV7-2 and TRBJ1-4; D is unclear. Germline V CDR1 and CDR2: SGHTA, FQGNSA. This CDR3 comprises 13 residues. V dropped 5 bases and J dropped 6 bases, with 10 bases sitting between them.